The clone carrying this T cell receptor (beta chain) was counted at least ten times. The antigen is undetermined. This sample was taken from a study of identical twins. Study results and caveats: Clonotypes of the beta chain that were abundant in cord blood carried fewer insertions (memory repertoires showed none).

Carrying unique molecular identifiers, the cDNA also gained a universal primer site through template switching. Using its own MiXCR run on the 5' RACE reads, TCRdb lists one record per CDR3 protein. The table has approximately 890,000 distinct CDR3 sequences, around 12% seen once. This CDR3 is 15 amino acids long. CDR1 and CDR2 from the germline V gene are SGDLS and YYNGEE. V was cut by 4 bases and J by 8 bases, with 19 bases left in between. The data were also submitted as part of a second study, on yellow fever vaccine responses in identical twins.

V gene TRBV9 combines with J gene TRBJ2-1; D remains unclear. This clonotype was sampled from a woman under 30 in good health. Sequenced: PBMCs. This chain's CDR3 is CASSPPTNPGYEQFF. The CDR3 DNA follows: TGTGCCAGCAGCCCACCCACTAACCCGGGCTATGAGCAGTTCTTC.